Presented here are 17 T cell receptor beta chains from one specimen sequenced in a study of beta chain features in type 1 diabetes. Broader study findings: Moderate yet significant TCRB CDR3 shortening was seen in Type 1 diabetes patients in all four CD4+ subsets.

Their specific antigens are unknown. The entirety of the isolated RNA underwent reverse transcription, so expressed TCRB transcripts were sequenced. Sequenced by immunoSEQ multiplex PCR; TCRdb stores in-frame clones only, minus some. The table shows 300,000 to 400,000 clones, with 13% occurring only once. Specimen: naive CD4+ T cells from blood. The source of these receptors is a woman between 18 and 29 years old with type 1 diabetes.

Only a few counts were recorded for this clone. V is TRBV6-5 and J is TRBJ2-3; 7 nucleotides align to TRBD2. The CDR3 runs to 14 residues. After removal of 6 bases from V and 5 bases from J, the junction contained 8 bases not matched to a gene. The germline V gene encodes CDR1 MNHEY and CDR2 SVGAGI. This CDR3 is CASRLAPLVDTQYF. Here the CDR3 DNA reads TGTGCCAGCAGACTAGCGCCCCTCGTAGATACGCAGTATTTT.

This clone was seen a handful of times. This chain connects TRBV7-6 to TRBJ2-7; TRBD1 matches 9 bases. The CDR3 is 17 amino acids. Looked up from germline, CDR1 is SGHVS and CDR2 is FNYEAQ. V was pared by 0 bases and J by 9 bases, with 15 bases of the junction left unmatched. The CDR3 DNA reads as TGTGCCAGCAGCTTAGCGCCTATGACCGGGACAGGGAAGGGGCAGTACTTC. Translated: CASSLAPMTGTGKGQYF. Complete variable domain (other parts from reference TRBV7-6 and TRBJ2-7): GAGVSQSPRYKVTKRGQDVALRCDPISGHVSLYWYRQALGQGPEFLTYFNYEAQQDKSGLPNDRFSAERPEGSISTLTIQRTEQRDSAMYRCASSLAPMTGTGKGQYFGPGTRLTVT.

A few counts support this clone. This chain connects TRBV18 to TRBJ1-2; D is uncertain. V was clipped by 6 bases and J by 5 bases, with 16 bases between them. The germline V gene has CDR1 KGHSH and CDR2 LQKENI. This CDR3 has 14 amino acids. The CDR3 region is CASSPTGGGYGYTF. The CDR3 DNA follows: TGTGCCAGCTCGCCCACTGGCGGTGGGTATGGCTACACCTTC.

In its sample, this clone was seen a few times. The sample has other DNA sequences that encode this CDR3 too. The chain has TRBV2 and TRBJ1-5; TRBD1 aligns across 8 bases. Germline V CDR1 and CDR2: SNHLY, FYNNEI. The CDR3 runs 15 residues. J gave up 1 base and V 4 bases, and 3 bases lay outside the gene matches. Here the CDR3 DNA reads TGTGCCAGCAGTGGACAGGGGTTGAGCAATCAGCCCCAGCATTTT. Its translation: CASSGQGLSNQPQHF. The variable domain in full, completed from reference TRBV2 and TRBJ1-5, reads EPEVTQTPSHQVTQMGQEVILRCVPISNHLYFYWYRQILGQKVEFLVSFYNNEISEKSEIFDDQFSVERPDGSNFTLKIRSTKLEDSAMYFCASSGQGLSNQPQHFGDGTRLSIL.

Only a few counts were recorded for this clone. V usage is TRBV6-6 and J usage is TRBJ2-7; TRBD1 agrees at 7 bases. V shed 3 bases, J shed 0 bases, and the junction held 8 bases outside the gene matches. The CDR3 contains 16 residues. Germline values: CDR1 MNHNY, CDR2 SVGAGI (reference sequence). The CDR3 coding sequence is TGTGCCAGCAGTTATACCGGGACAGCTGCCTCCTACGAGCAGTACGTC. Amino acids: CASSYTGTAASYEQYV.

The chain employs TRBV10-3 and TRBJ2-2, with D perhaps matching TRBD2 (5 bases). Looked up from germline, CDR1 is ENHRY and CDR2 is SYGVKD. The CDR3 is made up of 14 amino acids. V was pared by 4 bases and J by 5 bases, with 11 bases between. The CDR3 reads CAISASGYTGELFF. As DNA, the CDR3 is TGTGCCATCAGTGCCTCGGGATATACCGGGGAGCTGTTTTTT.

There are a few counts of this clone. The V call is TRBV29-1, the J call TRBJ2-1, with D hard to call. CDR3 length: 13 amino acids. Trimming took 1 base from V and 7 from J, leaving 11 bases between them. Germline CDR1 SQVTM, CDR2 ANQGSEA. CDR3 nucleotides: TGCAGCGTTGAAGTTTGGGTACAGAATGAGCAGTTCTTC. It is translated as CSVEVWVQNEQFF.

The chain employs TRBV4-1 and TRBJ1-1; TRBD1 aligns across 7 bases. This CDR3 is 17 amino acids long. Looked up from germline, CDR1 is MGHRA and CDR2 is YSYEKL. Unmatched junction bases numbered 8, after V lost 0 bases and J lost 1 base. The CDR3 sequence: CASSQDGRGAKNTEAFF. The CDR3 DNA follows: TGCGCCAGCAGCCAAGATGGCAGGGGGGCTAAGAACACTGAAGCTTTCTTT.

The rearrangement uses TRBV5-4 and TRBJ2-5; D is undetermined. Germline assignment: CDR1 SGHNT and CDR2 YYREEE (reference sequence). V was clipped by 0 bases and J by 5 bases, with 5 bases between them. This CDR3 has 12 residues. Here the CDR3 reads CASSLGQETQYF. DNA of the CDR3: TGTGCCAGCAGCTTGGGGCAGGAGACCCAGTACTTC.

This clone was picked up a small number of times. CDR3 in amino acids: CASSLLAGHEQYF. CDR3 DNA: TGTGCCAGCAGTTTACTAGCGGGACACGAGCAGTACTTC. This rearrangement joins TRBV27 to TRBJ2-7; 9 bases are a match to TRBD2. Germline lookup yields CDR1 MNHEY and CDR2 SMNVEV (reference sequence). This CDR3 is built from 13 residues. The V gene end was trimmed by 2 bases and the J gene end by 5 bases; junction bases not matched to a gene: 1.

V and J are TRBV29-1 and TRBJ1-1; D is undetermined. CDR1 and CDR2 (germline): SQVTM, ANQGSEA. The CDR3 has 12 residues. Trimming pared 3 bases from V and 1 base from J, leaving 6 bases between. CDR3 nucleotides: TGCAGCGTTGAGCGGCGGAACACTGAAGCTTTCTTT. Its protein is CSVERRNTEAFF.

The chain links TRBV21-1 to TRBJ1-1; the table calls TRBD1, which could not be checked here. TRBV21-1 is termed a pseudogene. The CDR3 spans 16 residues. CDR3 nucleotide sequence: TGTGCCAGCAGCAAAGAGGAAGGGGGCCTGAACACTGAAGCTTTCTTT. Encoded protein: CASSKEEGGLNTEAFF.

This clone was seen only a few times. The chain carries TRBV27 and TRBJ2-1; D might be TRBD2 (6 bases). Germline V gives CDR1 MNHEY, CDR2 SMNVEV (reference sequence). The ends were cut back, 2 bases at V and 0 bases at J, with 11 bases in the middle. CDR3 length equals 16 residues. DNA of the CDR3: TGTGCCAGCAGTTTAATAGCGGAGCTCTCCTACAATGAGCAGTTCTTC. This sequence encodes CASSLIAELSYNEQFF.

This clone was seen a few times. This chain connects TRBV23-1 to TRBJ2-3; tentative D call: TRBD2 (6 bases). TRBV23-1 has ORF status, its function being uncertain. Trimming stripped 3 bases from V and 6 bases from J, with 16 bases between. This CDR3 comprises 15 residues. The CDR3 sequence is CASSHPGLEADTQYF. The DNA of the CDR3 is TGCGCCAGCAGTCACCCGGGACTGGAGGCGGATACGCAGTATTTT.

There are a few counts of this clone. The V gene is TRBV18, the J gene TRBJ2-6; D gene ambiguous. Germline CDR1 reads KGHSH; CDR2 reads LQKENI. CDR3 size: 13 residues. Trimming shortened V by 3 bases and J by 4 bases, and 4 bases separated the two germline ends. CDR3 nucleotide sequence: TGTGCCAGCTCACCGGCAGGGGCCAACGTCCTGACTTTC. The encoded protein is CASSPAGANVLTF.

The chain carries TRBV11-3 and TRBJ2-1, with TRBD1 matching 8 bases. Germline V gives CDR1 SGHNT, CDR2 YENEEA. The CDR3 sequence is 17 residues long. The V segment lost 6 bases and the J segment 0 bases; nucleotides outside the gene matches: 10. The CDR3 DNA follows: TGTGCCAGCAGACAGGGGGTCCCCCCGAGCTCCTACAATGAGCAGTTCTTC. Protein: CASRQGVPPSSYNEQFF.

This chain uses TRBV30 with TRBJ2-3; D is possibly TRBD1 (5 bases). V was pared by 3 bases and J by 5 bases, with 9 bases between. CDR3 length: 12 residues. Germline V lookup: CDR1 GTSNPN, CDR2 SVGIG (reference sequence). CDR3: CAWSSRGDTQYF. CDR3 nucleotide sequence: TGTGCCTGGAGCAGTAGGGGAGATACGCAGTATTTT.